Following are 15 T cell receptor beta chains from one sample sequenced in a study of blood T cell repertoires in COVID-19. Here immunoSEQ multiplex PCR was the method, and the copy in TCRdb shows in-frame clones only, minus some. The sample has 100,000 or so clones, 70% to 90% seen once. Sequencing used peripheral blood. These receptor sequences come from a human donor in a cohort sampled during active COVID-19.

This clone was picked up one time. The genes are TRBV7-9 and TRBJ2-3, with 9 bases identical to TRBD1. Germline CDR1 SEHNR, CDR2 FQNEAQ (reference sequence). CDR3 length: 15 residues. J gave up 6 bases and V 5 bases, and 9 bases lay outside the gene matches. The CDR3: CASSVGTGIWDTQYF. The DNA of the CDR3 is TGTGCCAGCAGCGTGGGGACAGGGATTTGGGATACGCAGTATTTT.

The gene calls are TRBV6-4 and TRBJ2-3, with TRBD1 identical over 7 bases. The junction had 3 bases not matched to a gene; V was cut back by 2 bases and J by 1 base. The germline V gene has CDR1 MRHNA and CDR2 SNTAGT. The CDR3 loop spans 15 amino acids. The CDR3 nucleotides are TGTGCCAGCAGTGACCCAGGACAGGGCACAGATACGCAGTATTTT. It is translated as CASSDPGQGTDTQYF.

The chain is built from TRBV7-8 and TRBJ2-7, with D unresolved. In germline, CDR1 is SGHVS, CDR2 FQNEAQ. V was shortened by 5 bases and J by 3 bases, with 11 bases between the two germline ends. CDR3 length: 13 amino acids. As DNA, the CDR3 is TGTGCCAGCAGCCTAGACAAGATCTACGAGCAGTACTTC. Residues: CASSLDKIYEQYF.

This clone was seen just once. The chain combines TRBV5-6 with TRBJ2-5; the match to TRBD2 covers 7 bases. With V trimmed by 7 bases and J by 3 bases, 6 bases remained unmatched. Germline values: CDR1 SGHDT, CDR2 YYEEEE. The CDR3 is 13 residues long. The CDR3 here is CASAGGLEETQYF. Written as DNA, the CDR3 is TGTGCCAGCGCCGGTGGACTAGAAGAGACCCAGTACTTC.

The CDR3 DNA is TGTGCCTTATGGGGACTAGCGGACAATGAGCAGTTCTTC. Its translation: CALWGLADNEQFF. The chain is built from TRBV6-5 and TRBJ2-1; 11 bases agree with TRBD2. Unmatched junction bases numbered 5, after V lost 11 bases and J lost 5 bases. This CDR3 has 13 residues. The germline V gene has CDR1 MNHEY and CDR2 SVGAGI.

A remark on this clone: Distinct nucleotide sequences in the sample also encode this CDR3. The gene calls are TRBV7-2 and TRBJ1-5, with 8 nucleotides matching TRBD1. V lost 5 bases, J lost 2 bases, and 2 bases stayed unmatched. The length of the CDR3 is 14 residues. The germline CDR1 and CDR2 sequences are SGHTA and FQGNSA. The CDR3: CASSPTGGNQPQHF. DNA for the CDR3: TGTGCCAGCAGCCCGACAGGGGGCAATCAGCCCCAGCATTTT. Full variable domain (missing parts from reference TRBV7-2 and TRBJ1-5): GAGVSQSPSNKVTEKGKDVELRCDPISGHTALYWYRQSLGQGLEFLIYFQGNSAPDKSGLPSDRFSAERTGGSVSTLTIQRTQQEDSAVYLCASSPTGGNQPQHFGDGTRLSIL.

J is TRBJ2-3 and V is TRBV7-8; TRBD2 might be the D (6 bases). CDR3 length equals 15 residues. Between the trimmed V and J ends, which lost 3 bases and 4 bases, there was a span of 14 bases. From germline, CDR1 is SGHVS and CDR2 FQNEAQ. The CDR3 nucleotides read TGTGCCAGCAGCTTCGCCCGGGAGCTCTCAGATACGCAGTATTTT. Translation: CASSFARELSDTQYF.

The rearrangement joins TRBV7-2 to TRBJ2-7, with TRBD2 identical over 7 bases. V was clipped by 4 bases and J by 2 bases; unmatched bases: 5. Germline lookup yields CDR1 SGHTA and CDR2 FQGNSA. The CDR3 runs to 14 residues. CDR3 in amino acids: CASSSQGGPYEQYF. Written as DNA, the CDR3 is TGTGCCAGCAGCTCCCAGGGAGGGCCCTACGAGCAGTACTTC.

This sequence joins TRBV7-6 and TRBJ1-6; no clear D gene. The CDR3 loop spans 17 amino acids. Germline CDR1 reads SGHVS; CDR2 reads FNYEAQ. The germline V and J ends were trimmed by 5 bases and 4 bases, with 18 bases remaining between them. The CDR3 loop is CASSPSTGISYNSPLHF. The DNA of the CDR3 is TGTGCCAGCAGCCCATCAACGGGGATCTCGTATAATTCACCCCTCCACTTT. The full variable domain, its missing parts supplied by reference TRBV7-6 and TRBJ1-6, is GAGVSQSPRYKVTKRGQDVALRCDPISGHVSLYWYRQALGQGPEFLTYFNYEAQQDKSGLPNDRFSAERPEGSISTLTIQRTEQRDSAMYRCASSPSTGISYNSPLHFGNGTRLTVT.

V is TRBV6-5 and J is TRBJ2-7; D not certain. The ends were cut back, 7 bases at V and 1 base at J, with 14 bases in the middle. The CDR3 consists of 14 residues. Germline values: CDR1 MNHEY, CDR2 SVGAGI. The DNA for the CDR3 is TGTGCCAGCATGGCGGAGCTGGGTTCCTACGAGCAGTACTTC. Translated, it gives CASMAELGSYEQYF.

Note on this clone: Compared with germline, one end of the junction differs, possibly owing to a read error. This sequence joins TRBV6-1 and TRBJ2-7; perhaps TRBD1 as D (7 bases). CDR3 size: 16 residues. Germline lookup yields CDR1 MNHNS and CDR2 SASEGT. The DNA for the CDR3 is TGTGCCAGCAGAGAAGCAGGAGGGGGCGACCTCCGCGAGCAGTACTTC. It encodes CASREAGGGDLREQYF.

The J gene is TRBJ2-2, the V gene TRBV24-1; D ambiguous. This CDR3 comprises 13 residues. Trimming took off 8 bases at V and 5 bases at J, with 11 bases between the two ends. From germline, CDR1 is KGHDR and CDR2 SFDVKD. The chain's CDR3 is CATTGEPTGELFF. CDR3 DNA: TGTGCCACCACTGGAGAACCGACCGGGGAGCTGTTTTTT.

The chain uses TRBV25-1 and TRBJ2-3; D is perhaps TRBD1 (5 bases). V was trimmed by 4 bases and J by 4 bases, leaving 15 bases between them. Germline assignment: CDR1 MGHDK and CDR2 SYGVNS. This CDR3 has 15 residues. As DNA, the CDR3 is TGTGCCAGCAGTGGCATAAGGTCCAGGGCAGATACGCAGTATTTT. It specifies CASSGIRSRADTQYF.

The chain employs TRBV6-5 and TRBJ2-1; weak D call: TRBD1 (6 bases). Germline CDR1 reads MNHEY; CDR2 reads SVGAGI. Trimming took off 5 bases at V and 5 bases at J, with 16 bases between the two ends. This CDR3 region has 15 residues. The CDR3 loop is CASSRQGRGDNEQFF. The DNA of the CDR3 is TGTGCCAGCAGTCGGCAGGGGCGAGGGGACAATGAGCAGTTCTTC.

The chain uses TRBV18 and TRBJ1-1, with D tentatively TRBD1 (6 bases). The germline V and J ends were trimmed by 5 bases and 0 bases, with 16 bases remaining between them. The CDR3 length is 16 residues. Germline values: CDR1 KGHSH, CDR2 LQKENI. CDR3 sequence: CASSIMLTGMNTEAFF. CDR3 DNA: TGTGCCAGCTCAATAATGCTAACAGGGATGAACACTGAAGCTTTCTTT.